This TCR beta chain was retrieved from a study of CD8+ T cells in alopecia areata. Overall study findings and caveats: While tofacitinib was given, many expanded lesional clones persisted in scalp and blood.

Comments on this clone: Its specificity is not known.

The CDR3 loop spans 14 amino acids. V was pared by 1 base and J by 2 bases, with 9 bases between. Germline CDR1 reads SGDLS; CDR2 reads YYNGEE. After isolation, RNA underwent reverse transcription to generate cDNA as the sequencing template. The method was immunoSEQ multiplex PCR; TCRdb's version includes in-frame clones alone and lacks a portion of them. The sample lists around 190,000 clones, around 56% seen once, with 0.69% in the top ten. Treatment indicated: oral pan-JAK inhibitor, 5-10 mg twice daily. PBMCs, the starting material, were the source of sorted CD4+ and CD8+ T cells. This sequence joins TRBV9 and TRBJ2-5; D is unclear. The TCR originated in a human donor with alopecia areata. The starting material was CD4+ T cells sorted from blood, obtained at week 4, from a patient treated with tofacitinib. Here the CDR3 reads CASSVTVGQETQYF. The CDR3, as DNA: TGTGCCAGCAGCGTAACAGTCGGGCAAGAGACCCAGTACTTC.